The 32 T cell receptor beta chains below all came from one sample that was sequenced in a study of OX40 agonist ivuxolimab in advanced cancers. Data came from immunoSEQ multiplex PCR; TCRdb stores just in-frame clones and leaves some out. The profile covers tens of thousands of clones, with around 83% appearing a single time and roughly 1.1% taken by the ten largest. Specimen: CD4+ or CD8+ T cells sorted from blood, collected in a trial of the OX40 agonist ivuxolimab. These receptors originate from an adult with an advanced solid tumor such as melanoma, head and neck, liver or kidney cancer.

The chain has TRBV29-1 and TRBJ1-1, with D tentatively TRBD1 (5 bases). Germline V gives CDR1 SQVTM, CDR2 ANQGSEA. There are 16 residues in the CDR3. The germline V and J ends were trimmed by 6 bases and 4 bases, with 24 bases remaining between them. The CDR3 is CSVIKQELLEGTEAFF. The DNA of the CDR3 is TGCAGCGTCATAAAACAGGAGCTTTTAGAGGGCACTGAAGCTTTCTTT.

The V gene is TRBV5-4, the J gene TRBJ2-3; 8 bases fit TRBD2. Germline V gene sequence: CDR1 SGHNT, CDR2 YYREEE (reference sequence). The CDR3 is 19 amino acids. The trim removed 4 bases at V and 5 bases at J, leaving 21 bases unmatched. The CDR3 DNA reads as TGTGCCAGCAGCGCCCCCCTGGGGGGGGCGGGGGGCCCAAGAGATACGCAGTATTTT. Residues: CASSAPLGGAGGPRDTQYF.

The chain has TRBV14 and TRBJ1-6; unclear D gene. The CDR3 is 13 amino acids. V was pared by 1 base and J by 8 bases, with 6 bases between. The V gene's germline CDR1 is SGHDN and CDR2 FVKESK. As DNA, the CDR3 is TGTGCCAGCAGCCAAGTGGGGTATTCACCCCTCCACTTT. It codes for CASSQVGYSPLHF.

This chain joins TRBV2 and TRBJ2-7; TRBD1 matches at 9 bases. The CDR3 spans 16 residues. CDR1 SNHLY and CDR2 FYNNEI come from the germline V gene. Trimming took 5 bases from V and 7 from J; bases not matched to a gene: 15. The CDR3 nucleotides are TGTGCCAGCAGTTCGACACCGGGACAGGGCGGCGAAGAGCAGTACTTC. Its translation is CASSSTPGQGGEEQYF.

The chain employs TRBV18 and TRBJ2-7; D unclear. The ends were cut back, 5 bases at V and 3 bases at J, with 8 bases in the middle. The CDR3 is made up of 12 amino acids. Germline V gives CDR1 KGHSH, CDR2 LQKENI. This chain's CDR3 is CASSGAHYEQYF. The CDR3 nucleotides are TGTGCCAGCTCAGGTGCCCACTACGAGCAGTACTTC.

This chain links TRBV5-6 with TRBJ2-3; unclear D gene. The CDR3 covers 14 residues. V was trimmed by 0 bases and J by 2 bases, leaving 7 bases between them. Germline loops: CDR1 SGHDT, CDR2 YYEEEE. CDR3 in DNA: TGTGCCAGCAGCTTGGGGGGAACCACAGATACGCAGTATTTT. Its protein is CASSLGGTTDTQYF.

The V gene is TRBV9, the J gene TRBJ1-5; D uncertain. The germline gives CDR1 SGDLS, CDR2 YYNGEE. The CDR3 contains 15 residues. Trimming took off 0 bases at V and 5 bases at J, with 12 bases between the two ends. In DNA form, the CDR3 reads TGTGCCAGCAGCGTAGCGGGGATGTTGGATCAGCCCCAGCATTTT. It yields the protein CASSVAGMLDQPQHF.

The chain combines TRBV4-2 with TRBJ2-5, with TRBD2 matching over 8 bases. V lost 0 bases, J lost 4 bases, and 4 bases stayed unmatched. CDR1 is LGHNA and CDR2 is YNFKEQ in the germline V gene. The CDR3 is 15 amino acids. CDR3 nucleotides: TGTGCCAGCAGCCAAGATCAGCGGGGGAGAGAGACCCAGTACTTC. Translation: CASSQDQRGRETQYF.

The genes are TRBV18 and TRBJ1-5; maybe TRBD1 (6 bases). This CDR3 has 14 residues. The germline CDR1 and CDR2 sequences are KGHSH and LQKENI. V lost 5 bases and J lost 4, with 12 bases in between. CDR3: CASSEGHSNQPQHF. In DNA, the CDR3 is TGTGCCAGCTCAGAGGGACACTCGAATCAGCCCCAGCATTTT.

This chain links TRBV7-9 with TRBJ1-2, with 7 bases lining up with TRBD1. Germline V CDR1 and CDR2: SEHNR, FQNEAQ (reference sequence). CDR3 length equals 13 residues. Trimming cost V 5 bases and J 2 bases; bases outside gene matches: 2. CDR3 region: CASSQTGNYGYTF. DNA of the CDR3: TGTGCCAGCAGCCAGACAGGGAACTATGGCTACACCTTC.

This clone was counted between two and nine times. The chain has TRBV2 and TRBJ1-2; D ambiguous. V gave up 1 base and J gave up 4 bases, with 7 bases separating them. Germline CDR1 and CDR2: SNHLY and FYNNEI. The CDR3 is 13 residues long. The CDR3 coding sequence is TGTGCCAGCAGTGAAGGGAAAGGCTATGGCTACACCTTC. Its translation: CASSEGKGYGYTF.

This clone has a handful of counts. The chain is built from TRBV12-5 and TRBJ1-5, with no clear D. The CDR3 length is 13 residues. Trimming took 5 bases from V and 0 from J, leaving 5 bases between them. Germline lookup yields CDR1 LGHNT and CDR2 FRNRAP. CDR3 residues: CASGPNSNQPQHF. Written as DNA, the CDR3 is TGTGCTAGTGGTCCAAATAGCAATCAGCCCCAGCATTTT.

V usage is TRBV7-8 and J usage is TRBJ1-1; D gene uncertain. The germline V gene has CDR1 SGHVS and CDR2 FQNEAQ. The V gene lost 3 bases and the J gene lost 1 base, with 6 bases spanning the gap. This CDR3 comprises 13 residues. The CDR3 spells CASSFQRNTEAFF. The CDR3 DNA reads TGTGCCAGCAGCTTTCAGAGGAACACTGAAGCTTTCTTT.

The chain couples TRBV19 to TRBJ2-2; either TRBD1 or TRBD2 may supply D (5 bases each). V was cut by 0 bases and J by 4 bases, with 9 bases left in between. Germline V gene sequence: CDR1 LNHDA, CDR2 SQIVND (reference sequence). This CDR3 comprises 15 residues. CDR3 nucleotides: TGTGCCAGTAGTATAGAGGGACCGAGCACCGGGGAGCTGTTTTTT. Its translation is CASSIEGPSTGELFF. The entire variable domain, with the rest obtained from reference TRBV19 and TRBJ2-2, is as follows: DGGITQSPKYLFRKEGQNVTLSCEQNLNHDAMYWYRQDPGQGLRLIYYSQIVNDFQKGDIAEGYSVSREKKESFPLTVTSAQKNPTAFYLCASSIEGPSTGELFFGEGSRLTVL.

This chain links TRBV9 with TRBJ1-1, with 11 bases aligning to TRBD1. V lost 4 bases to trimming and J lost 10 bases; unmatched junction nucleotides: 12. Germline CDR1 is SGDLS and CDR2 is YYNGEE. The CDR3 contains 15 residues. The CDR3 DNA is TGTGCCAGCAGCTATGATAACCTAGGGACAGGGGGAGCTTTCTTT. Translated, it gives CASSYDNLGTGGAFF.

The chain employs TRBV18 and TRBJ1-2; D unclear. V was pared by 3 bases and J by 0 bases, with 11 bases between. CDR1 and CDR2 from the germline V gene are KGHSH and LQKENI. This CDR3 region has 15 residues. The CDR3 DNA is TGTGCCAGCTCACCTACCCCGATTTCTAACTATGGCTACACCTTC. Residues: CASSPTPISNYGYTF.

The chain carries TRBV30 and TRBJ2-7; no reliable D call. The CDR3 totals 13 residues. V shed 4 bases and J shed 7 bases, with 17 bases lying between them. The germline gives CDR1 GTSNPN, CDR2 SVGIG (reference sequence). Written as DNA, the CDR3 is TGTGCCTGGAATTCGCACCCTCTGGGTGAGCAGTACTTC. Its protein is CAWNSHPLGEQYF.

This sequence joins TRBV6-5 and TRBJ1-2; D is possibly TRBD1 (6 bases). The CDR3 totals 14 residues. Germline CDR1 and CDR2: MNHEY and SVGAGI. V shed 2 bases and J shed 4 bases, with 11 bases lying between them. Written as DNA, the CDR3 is TGTGCCAGCAGTTACGACAGGACCAGCTATGGCTACACCTTC. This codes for CASSYDRTSYGYTF.

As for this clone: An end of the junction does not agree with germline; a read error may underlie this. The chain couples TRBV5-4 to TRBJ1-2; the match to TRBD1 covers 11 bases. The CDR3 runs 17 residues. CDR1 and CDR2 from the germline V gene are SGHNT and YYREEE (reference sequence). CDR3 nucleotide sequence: TGCGCCAGCAGCCAAGCCGCCAGGACAGGGGGCCGTGGTGGCTACACCTTC. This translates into CASSQAARTGGRGGYTF.

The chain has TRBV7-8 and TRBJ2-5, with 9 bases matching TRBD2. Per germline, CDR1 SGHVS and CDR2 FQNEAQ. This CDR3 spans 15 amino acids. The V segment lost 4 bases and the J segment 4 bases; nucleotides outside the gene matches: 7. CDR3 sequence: CASSSSGGRSETQYF. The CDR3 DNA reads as TGTGCCAGCAGCTCCAGCGGGGGGCGCTCAGAGACCCAGTACTTC.

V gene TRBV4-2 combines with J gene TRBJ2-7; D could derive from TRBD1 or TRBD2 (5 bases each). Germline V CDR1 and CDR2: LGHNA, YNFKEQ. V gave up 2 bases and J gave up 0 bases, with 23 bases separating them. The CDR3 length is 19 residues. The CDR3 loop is CASSQYERPGQMGSYEQYF. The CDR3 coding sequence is TGTGCCAGCAGCCAATACGAAAGACCGGGGCAAATGGGCTCCTACGAGCAGTACTTC.

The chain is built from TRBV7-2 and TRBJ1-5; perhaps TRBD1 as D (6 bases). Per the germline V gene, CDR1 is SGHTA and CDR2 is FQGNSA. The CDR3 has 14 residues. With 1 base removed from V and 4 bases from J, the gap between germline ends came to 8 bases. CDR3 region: CASSLGGANQPQHF. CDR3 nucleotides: TGTGCCAGCAGCTTAGGGGGGGCGAATCAGCCCCAGCATTTT.

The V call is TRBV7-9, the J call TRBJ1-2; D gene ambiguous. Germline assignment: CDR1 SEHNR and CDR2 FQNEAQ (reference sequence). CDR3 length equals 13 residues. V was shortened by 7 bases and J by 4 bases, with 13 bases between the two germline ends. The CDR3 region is CASTLANSYGYTF. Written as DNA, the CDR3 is TGTGCCAGCACCCTCGCCAACAGCTATGGCTACACCTTC. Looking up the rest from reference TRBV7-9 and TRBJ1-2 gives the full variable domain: DTGVSQNPRHKITKRGQNVTFRCDPISEHNRLYWYRQTLGQGPEFLTYFQNEAQLEKSRLLSDRFSAERPKGSFSTLEIQRTEQGDSAMYLCASTLANSYGYTFGSGTRLTVV.

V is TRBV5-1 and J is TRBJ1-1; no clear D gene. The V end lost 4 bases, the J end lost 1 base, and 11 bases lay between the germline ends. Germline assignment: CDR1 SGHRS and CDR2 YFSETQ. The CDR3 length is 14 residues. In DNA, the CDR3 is TGCGCCAGCAGCGACGGCGGTGGGAACACTGAAGCTTTCTTT. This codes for CASSDGGGNTEAFF.

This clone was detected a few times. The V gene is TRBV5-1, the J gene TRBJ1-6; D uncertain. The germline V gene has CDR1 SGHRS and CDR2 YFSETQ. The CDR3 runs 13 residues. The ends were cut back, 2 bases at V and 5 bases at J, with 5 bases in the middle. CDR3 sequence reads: CASSFSNNSPLHF. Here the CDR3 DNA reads TGCGCCAGCAGCTTCTCTAATAATTCACCCCTCCACTTT.

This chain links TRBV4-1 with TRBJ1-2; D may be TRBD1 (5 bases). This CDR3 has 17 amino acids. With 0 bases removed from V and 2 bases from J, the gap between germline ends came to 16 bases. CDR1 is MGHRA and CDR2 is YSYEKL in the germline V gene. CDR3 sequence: CASSQDSAAGLNYGYTF. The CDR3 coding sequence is TGCGCCAGCAGCCAAGATAGTGCGGCAGGGCTGAACTATGGCTACACCTTC.

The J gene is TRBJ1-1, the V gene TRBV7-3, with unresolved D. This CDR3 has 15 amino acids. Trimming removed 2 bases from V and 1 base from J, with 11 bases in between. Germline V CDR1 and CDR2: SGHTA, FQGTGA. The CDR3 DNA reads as TGTGCCAGCAGCTTAGATGGGTCGGCGAACACTGAAGCTTTCTTT. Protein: CASSLDGSANTEAFF.

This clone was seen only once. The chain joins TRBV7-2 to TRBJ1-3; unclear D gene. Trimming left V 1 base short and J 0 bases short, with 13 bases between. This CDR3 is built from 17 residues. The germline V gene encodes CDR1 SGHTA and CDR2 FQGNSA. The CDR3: CASSLGRPQSSGNTIYF. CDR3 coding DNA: TGTGCCAGCAGCTTAGGCCGACCGCAGAGCTCTGGAAACACCATATATTTT.

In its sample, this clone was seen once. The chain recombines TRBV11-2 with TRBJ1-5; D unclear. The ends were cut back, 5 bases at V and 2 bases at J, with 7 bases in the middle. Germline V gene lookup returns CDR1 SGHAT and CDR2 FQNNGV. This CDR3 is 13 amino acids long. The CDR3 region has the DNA TGTGCCAGCAGCACCCAGGGCAATCAGCCCCAGCATTTT. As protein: CASSTQGNQPQHF.

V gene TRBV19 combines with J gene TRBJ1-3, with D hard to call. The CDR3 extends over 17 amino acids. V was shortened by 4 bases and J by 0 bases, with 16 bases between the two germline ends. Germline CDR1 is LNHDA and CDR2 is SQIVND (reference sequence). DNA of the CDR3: TGTGCCAGTAGTAAGTTTTTGTCAGCCAACTCTGGAAACACCATATATTTT. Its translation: CASSKFLSANSGNTIYF.

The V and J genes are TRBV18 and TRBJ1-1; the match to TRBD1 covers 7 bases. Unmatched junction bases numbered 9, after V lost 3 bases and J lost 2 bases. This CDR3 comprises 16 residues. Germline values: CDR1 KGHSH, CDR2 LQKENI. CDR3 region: CASSPTPGTANTEAFF. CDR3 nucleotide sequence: TGTGCCAGCTCACCCACCCCCGGGACAGCTAACACTGAAGCTTTCTTT.

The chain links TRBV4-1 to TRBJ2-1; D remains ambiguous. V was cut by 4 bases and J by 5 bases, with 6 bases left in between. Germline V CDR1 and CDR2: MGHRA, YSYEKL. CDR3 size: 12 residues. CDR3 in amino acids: CASSPPNNEQFF. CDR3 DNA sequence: TGCGCCAGCAGCCCACCTAACAATGAGCAGTTCTTC.